The T cell receptor (beta chain) described here comes from a study of T cells after yellow fever vaccination. TCRdb re-called the 5' RACE reads with MiXCR, one entry per CDR3 protein. The sample has approximately 74,000 distinct CDR3 sequences; approximately 6.2% are singletons. CDR1 is SGHRS and CDR2 is YFSETQ in the germline V gene. The ends were cut back, 0 bases at V and 0 bases at J, with 10 bases in the middle. The CDR3 has 15 amino acids. There are many counts of this clonotype. The input for sequencing was CD4+ T cells sorted from PBMCs, taken about 2 weeks after the first yellow fever vaccination. The origin of this receptor is a young man who received the YFV17D yellow fever vaccine. The chain employs TRBV5-1 and TRBJ2-7; D is unclear. CDR3 DNA: TGCGCCAGCAGCTTGGCCTCCGCAGGCTCCTACGAGCAGTACTTC. This codes for CASSLASAGSYEQYF.